Sequencing of this T cell receptor beta chain was carried out in a study of T cell changes during pregnancy in multiple sclerosis. The V gene lost 2 bases and the J gene lost 4 bases, with 3 bases spanning the gap. CDR3 length: 11 residues. Per germline, CDR1 SNHLY and CDR2 FYNNEI. The protocol was immunoSEQ multiplex PCR, while the TCRdb copy is restricted to in-frame clones and leaves out a portion. This sample has some 67,000 clones; approximately 90% occur once, and the top ten carry almost 1.5%. The origin of this receptor is a female donor with multiple sclerosis, enrolled in a pregnancy study. The source was peripheral blood, collected after pregnancy. The chain combines TRBV2 with TRBJ2-7; no definite D call. The CDR3 DNA is TGTGCCAGCAGTGAATATTACGAGCAGTACTTC. The encoded protein is CASSEYYEQYF.